The 17 T cell receptor beta chains below were found in one sample sequenced in a study of chemoradiotherapy in HPV16-positive cancers. Profiling relied on immunoSEQ multiplex PCR, and the TCRdb table lists in-frame clones only, not all of them. The sample holds tens of thousands of clones, approximately 90% seen once. Sample: blood, taken from a patient who underwent chemoradiotherapy. These receptors were taken from a human donor with HPV-associated anogenital cancer.

This chain connects TRBV29-1 to TRBJ2-5, with a possible D match to TRBD1 (6 bases). The V end was cut by 3 bases, the J end by 2 bases, with 13 bases between. Per germline, CDR1 SQVTM and CDR2 ANQGSEA. There are 14 residues in the CDR3. The CDR3 bases are TGCAGCGTTGACCCAGGGGCAAGACAAGAGACCCAGTACTTC. Amino acid sequence: CSVDPGARQETQYF. Complete variable domain (other parts from reference TRBV29-1 and TRBJ2-5): SAVISQKPSRDICQRGTSLTIQCQVDSQVTMMFWYRQQPGQSLTLIATANQGSEATYESGFVIDKFPISRPNLTFSTLTVSNMSPEDSSIYLCSVDPGARQETQYFGPGTRLLVL.

This clone was observed once. The V call is TRBV19, the J call TRBJ1-1; D is uncertain. Germline CDR1 LNHDA, CDR2 SQIVND (reference sequence). The CDR3 length is 13 residues. V lost 1 base to trimming and J lost 8 bases, with 11 bases between them. The CDR3 spells CASSIVPQSEAFF. The CDR3 nucleotides read TGTGCCAGTAGTATAGTGCCGCAATCCGAAGCTTTCTTT.

J is TRBJ1-5 and V is TRBV30, with 7 positions matching TRBD1. The CDR3 spans 14 residues. J gave up 9 bases and V 2 bases, and 10 bases lay outside the gene matches. Germline lookup yields CDR1 GTSNPN and CDR2 SVGIG (reference sequence). CDR3 sequence reads: CAWSNKQGTGPQHF. The CDR3 DNA follows: TGTGCCTGGAGTAACAAACAGGGGACGGGGCCCCAGCATTTT.

The V and J genes are TRBV11-2 and TRBJ1-2; 10 positions match TRBD1. The germline CDR1 and CDR2 sequences are SGHAT and FQNNGV. The CDR3 contains 16 residues. Trimming cost V 5 bases and J 3 bases; bases outside gene matches: 9. The CDR3 loop reads CASSDTRTGGDYGYTF. The CDR3 DNA is TGTGCCAGCAGCGACACCCGGACAGGGGGAGACTATGGCTACACCTTC.

The V call is TRBV2, the J call TRBJ1-1; D gene uncertain. CDR1 and CDR2 from the germline V gene are SNHLY and FYNNEI. Trimming cost V 6 bases and J 1 base, with 9 bases left between them. This CDR3 spans 13 amino acids. The CDR3 coding sequence is TGTGCCAGCAGGTACCGGGGGAACACTGAAGCTTTCTTT. Translation gives CASRYRGNTEAFF.

The gene calls are TRBV11-3 and TRBJ2-7, with TRBD1 identical over 11 bases. V shed 3 bases, J shed 2 bases, and the junction held 3 bases outside the gene matches. This CDR3 contains 15 residues. CDR1 is SGHNT, CDR2 YENEEA, per germline. DNA of the CDR3: TGTGCCAGCAGCTTGGGACAGGGGGGTCCCTACGAGCAGTACTTC. Translating gives CASSLGQGGPYEQYF. The full variable domain, its missing parts supplied by reference TRBV11-3 and TRBJ2-7, is EAGVVQSPRYKIIEKKQPVAFWCNPISGHNTLYWYLQNLGQGPELLIRYENEEAVDDSQLPKDRFSAERLKGVDSTLKIQPAELGDSAVYLCASSLGQGGPYEQYFGPGTRLTVT.

The chain employs TRBV30 and TRBJ1-1; a weak D match, TRBD1 (5 bases). V lost 3 bases and J 0 bases, leaving 14 bases between the germline ends. The CDR3 covers 15 residues. Germline-derived CDR1 and CDR2 are GTSNPN and SVGIG (reference sequence). This CDR3 is CAWSLGGTMNTEAFF. CDR3 DNA sequence: TGTGCCTGGAGCTTGGGAGGGACTATGAACACTGAAGCTTTCTTT.

This clone is a singleton in its sample. At one end the junction does not follow the germline gene, possibly because of a read error. The V call is TRBV19, the J call TRBJ2-2; tentatively, D is TRBD2 (6 bases). CDR3 length: 14 residues. Germline assignment: CDR1 LNHDA and CDR2 SQIVND (reference sequence). The CDR3 protein is CASSIMGGSGELFF. CDR3 DNA sequence: TGTGCCAGCAGTATCATGGGGGGTTCCGGGGAGCTGTTTTTT.

This clone has more than one count but fewer than ten. The chain recombines TRBV7-3 with TRBJ2-2; D possibly corresponds to TRBD2 (6 bases). Germline V lookup: CDR1 SGHTA, CDR2 FQGTGA. Trimming shortened V by 7 bases and J by 2 bases, and 11 bases separated the two germline ends. This CDR3 has 14 amino acids. CDR3 DNA sequence: TGTGCCAGCAAAAGGGACTCCAACACCGGGGAGCTGTTTTTT. Protein product: CASKRDSNTGELFF.

The chain recombines TRBV18 with TRBJ2-1, with TRBD1 identical over 7 bases. This CDR3 spans 15 amino acids. V lost 4 bases, J lost 2 bases, and 5 bases stayed unmatched. Germline V CDR1 and CDR2: KGHSH, LQKENI. CDR3 bases: TGTGCCAGCTCACGGGACAGCCCGCCCTACAATGAGCAGTTCTTC. Translated: CASSRDSPPYNEQFF.

This clone was picked up one time. V gene TRBV19 combines with J gene TRBJ1-2; 9 bases are shared with TRBD1. In germline, CDR1 is LNHDA, CDR2 SQIVND (reference sequence). The CDR3 extends over 14 amino acids. Trimming took 6 bases from V and 8 from J; bases not matched to a gene: 10. In DNA form, the CDR3 reads TGTGCCAGTAGACCGGGACAGGGACGAAAAGGCTACACCTTC. It translates to CASRPGQGRKGYTF.

This sequence joins TRBV19 and TRBJ1-4; perhaps TRBD1 as D (6 bases). V lost 5 bases, J lost 0 bases, and 10 bases lay in between. In germline, CDR1 is LNHDA, CDR2 SQIVND (reference sequence). The CDR3 is made up of 15 amino acids. The CDR3 loop is CASSPRTATNEKLFF. CDR3 bases: TGTGCCAGTAGTCCGCGGACAGCAACTAATGAAAAACTGTTTTTT.

The chain couples TRBV5-4 to TRBJ2-7, with D unclear. Trimming shortened V by 1 base and J by 6 bases, and 8 bases separated the two germline ends. The CDR3 extends over 12 amino acids. The germline V gene encodes CDR1 SGHNT and CDR2 YYREEE (reference sequence). The CDR3 nucleotides read TGTGCCAGCAGCTTGCGAGCGTTCGAGCAGTACGTC. Protein sequence: CASSLRAFEQYV.

In DNA form, the CDR3 reads TGTGCCAGCAGCTTGGTAGTTACAGGGGGCAGCTCAGATACGCAGTATTTT. Protein: CASSLVVTGGSSDTQYF. The rearrangement uses TRBV5-5 and TRBJ2-3; 9 nucleotides align to TRBD1. This CDR3 spans 17 amino acids. Germline assignment: CDR1 SGHKS and CDR2 YYEKEE (reference sequence). V trimming: 0 bases; J trimming: 4 bases; junction bases outside the gene matches: 9.

The gene calls are TRBV5-8 and TRBJ2-2, with 9 bases fitting TRBD2. The CDR3 is 16 residues long. V was clipped by 4 bases and J by 0 bases; unmatched bases: 4. Germline V lookup: CDR1 SGHTS, CDR2 YDEGEE. CDR3: CASSILAGANTGELFF. The CDR3 coding sequence is TGTGCCAGCAGCATTTTAGCGGGGGCGAACACCGGGGAGCTGTTTTTT.

The chain joins TRBV23-1 to TRBJ2-5; the D call may be TRBD1 or TRBD2 (5 bases each). TRBV23-1 has ORF status, its function being uncertain. CDR3 length equals 15 residues. Between the trimmed V and J ends, which lost 11 bases and 4 bases, there was a span of 23 bases. CDR3 bases: TGCGCCGTCCTCGGGGCAGGGAAATTGGGAGAGACCCAGTACTTC. Translation: CAVLGAGKLGETQYF.

The V gene is TRBV7-8, the J gene TRBJ2-1; D assignment may be TRBD1 or TRBD2 (5 bases each). The germline V gene has CDR1 SGHVS and CDR2 FQNEAQ. V was trimmed by 10 bases and J by 6 bases, leaving 19 bases between them. The CDR3 loop spans 14 amino acids. CDR3 loop: CATNSGTLSNEQFF. The CDR3 nucleotides read TGTGCCACAAACTCCGGGACGTTAAGCAATGAGCAGTTCTTC. Supplemented by reference TRBV7-8 and TRBJ2-1, the full variable domain reads GAGVSQSPRYKVAKRGQDVALRCDPISGHVSLFWYQQALGQGPEFLTYFQNEAQLDKSGLPSDRFFAERPEGSVSTLKIQRTQQEDSAVYLCATNSGTLSNEQFFGPGTRLTVL.